The rows below give T cell receptor beta chains drawn from one sample of a study of blood T cell repertoires in COVID-19. Sequencing used immunoSEQ multiplex PCR; TCRdb keeps in-frame clones, though not all of them. The sample includes approximately 84,000 clones, more than 65% seen only once; the top ten take roughly 15%. Sequencing was done on a sample of peripheral blood. These receptors originate from a human donor in a cohort sampled during active COVID-19. The CDR3 runs from the conserved cysteine through the conserved F or W. Fields, in order: V gene, clone size, J gene, D gene, CDR3 DNA, CDR3 protein. The D gene is left open where the match is weak. The size entry is marked missing in some rows and otherwise reads once, few, many or a size class.

v_call: TRBV18; clone_size: NA; j_call: TRBJ1-3; d_call: NA; cdr3_nt: TGTGCCAGCTCACGAGGGCCCCCGGCGGGAAACACCATATATTTT; cdr3_aa: CASSRGPPAGNTIYF
v_call: TRBV18; clone_size: NA; j_call: TRBJ2-6; d_call: NA; cdr3_nt: TGTGCCAGCTCACCCTTCGAGGTTGGCGGGGCCAACGTCCTGACTTTC; cdr3_aa: CASSPFEVGGANVLTF
v_call: TRBV4-2; clone_size: NA; j_call: TRBJ2-1; d_call: NA; cdr3_nt: TGTGCCAGCAGCCATTCTTCAGGGGCGATAAATGAGCAGTTCTTC; cdr3_aa: CASSHSSGAINEQFF
v_call: TRBV12-3/TRBV12-4; clone_size: NA; j_call: TRBJ2-7; d_call: TRBD2; cdr3_nt: TGTGCCAGCAGTTTGGGGGGGATCGAGCAGTACTTC; cdr3_aa: CASSLGGIEQYF
v_call: TRBV3-1/TRBV3-2; clone_size: NA; j_call: TRBJ1-2; d_call: NA; cdr3_nt: TGTGCCAGCAGCCAAGAAGGGGGATTCTATGGCTACACCTTC; cdr3_aa: CASSQEGGFYGYTF
v_call: TRBV6-5; clone_size: NA; j_call: TRBJ1-1; d_call: NA; cdr3_nt: TGTGCCAGCTCGGCAGGTACCCTGAACACTGAAGCTTTCTTT; cdr3_aa: CASSAGTLNTEAFF
v_call: TRBV5-1; clone_size: NA; j_call: TRBJ2-7; d_call: TRBD1; cdr3_nt: TGCGCCAGCAGCGGGCCGGGGACAGGGCGGTACGAGCAGTACTTC; cdr3_aa: CASSGPGTGRYEQYF
v_call: TRBV2; clone_size: NA; j_call: TRBJ1-1; d_call: TRBD1; cdr3_nt: TGTGCCAGCAGTGGACAGGGGATGAACACTGAAGCTTTCTTT; cdr3_aa: CASSGQGMNTEAFF
v_call: TRBV3-1/TRBV3-2; clone_size: few; j_call: TRBJ2-2; d_call: TRBD2; cdr3_nt: TGTGCCAGCAGCCCCCCTCGACTAGCGGGATGGACCGGGGAGCTGTTTTTT; cdr3_aa: CASSPPRLAGWTGELFF
v_call: TRBV28; clone_size: NA; j_call: TRBJ1-1; d_call: NA; cdr3_nt: TGTGCCAGCAGGTCTCAACGAGACAGGAACACTGAAGCTTTCTTT; cdr3_aa: CASRSQRDRNTEAFF
v_call: TRBV5-1; clone_size: NA; j_call: TRBJ2-1; d_call: TRBD2; cdr3_nt: TGCGCCAGCAGCTTGGGACTAGTTGCGGGACTATCAGGGAATGAGCAGTTCTTC; cdr3_aa: CASSLGLVAGLSGNEQFF
v_call: TRBV7-9; clone_size: NA; j_call: TRBJ1-1; d_call: NA; cdr3_nt: TGTGCCAGCAGCCCACAAGGGGGGGGAGCTTTCTTT; cdr3_aa: CASSPQGGGAFF
v_call: TRBV9; clone_size: NA; j_call: TRBJ2-1; d_call: TRBD2; cdr3_nt: TGTGCCAGCAGCGGCCCGATAAAAGCGGGGGGCTCCTACAATGAGCAGTTCTTC; cdr3_aa: CASSGPIKAGGSYNEQFF
v_call: TRBV25-1; clone_size: NA; j_call: TRBJ2-4; d_call: TRBD2; cdr3_nt: TGTGCCAGCAGTGAAGCGGGAGTGGACATTCAGTACTTC; cdr3_aa: CASSEAGVDIQYF
v_call: TRBV5-1; clone_size: once; j_call: TRBJ1-2; d_call: NA; cdr3_nt: TGCGCCAGTGCAGGGGAGAACTATGGCTACACCTTC; cdr3_aa: CASAGENYGYTF
v_call: TRBV10-3; clone_size: NA; j_call: TRBJ2-2; d_call: TRBD1; cdr3_nt: TGTGCCGTTTCCGGGACAGGGGGGACCGGGGAGCTGTTTTTT; cdr3_aa: CAVSGTGGTGELFF
v_call: TRBV5-1; clone_size: NA; j_call: TRBJ2-5; d_call: TRBD1; cdr3_nt: TGCGCCAGCAGATTGACCCCCGCAGGGGGTGATGTTGACCAGTACTTC; cdr3_aa: CASRLTPAGGDVDQYF
v_call: TRBV19; clone_size: NA; j_call: TRBJ1-4; d_call: NA; cdr3_nt: TGTGCCAGTAGTATAGCACAGGTACGCGAAAAACTGTTTTTT; cdr3_aa: CASSIAQVREKLFF
v_call: TRBV11-2; clone_size: NA; j_call: TRBJ1-2; d_call: TRBD1; cdr3_nt: TGTGCCAGCAGCTTGCGACAGGGGACAGGATCCTATGGCTACACCTTC; cdr3_aa: CASSLRQGTGSYGYTF
v_call: TRBV4-1; clone_size: NA; j_call: TRBJ1-6; d_call: NA; cdr3_nt: TGCGCCAGCAGCCAAGCGGGGTCTGCCAATTCACCCCTCCACTTT; cdr3_aa: CASSQAGSANSPLHF
v_call: TRBV25-1; clone_size: NA; j_call: TRBJ1-3; d_call: NA; cdr3_nt: TGTGCCAGCAGTGAATCCGGAACCTTGGGGAGGAACACCATATATTTT; cdr3_aa: CASSESGTLGRNTIYF
v_call: TRBV6-4; clone_size: NA; j_call: TRBJ2-1; d_call: TRBD2; cdr3_nt: TGTGCCAGCAGCGCCGCGGCTAGCGGGAGAGGGGAGCAGTTCTTC; cdr3_aa: CASSAAASGRGEQFF